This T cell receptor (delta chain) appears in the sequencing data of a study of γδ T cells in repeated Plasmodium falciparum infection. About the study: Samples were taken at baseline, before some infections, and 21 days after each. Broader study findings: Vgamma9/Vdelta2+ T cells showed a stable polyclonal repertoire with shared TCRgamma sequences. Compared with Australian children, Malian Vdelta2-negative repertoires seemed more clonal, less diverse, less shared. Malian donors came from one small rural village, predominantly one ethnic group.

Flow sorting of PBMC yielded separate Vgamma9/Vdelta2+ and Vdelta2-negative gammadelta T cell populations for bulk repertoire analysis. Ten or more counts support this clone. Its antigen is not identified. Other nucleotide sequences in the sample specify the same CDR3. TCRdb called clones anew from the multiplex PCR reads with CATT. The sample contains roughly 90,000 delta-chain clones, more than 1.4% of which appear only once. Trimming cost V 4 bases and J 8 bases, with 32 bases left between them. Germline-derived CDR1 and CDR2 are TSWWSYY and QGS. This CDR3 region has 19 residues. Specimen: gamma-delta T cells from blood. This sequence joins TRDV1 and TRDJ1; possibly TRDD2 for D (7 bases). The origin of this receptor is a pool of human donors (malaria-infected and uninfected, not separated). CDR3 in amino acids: CALGASFLGHRNIPLKLIF. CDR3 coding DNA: TGTGCTCTTGGGGCGTCCTTCCTCGGGCACCGAAATATTCCCTTAAAACTCATCTTT.